The clone carrying this TCR beta chain is labeled as medium-sized (0.01 to 0.1%). The antigen remains unidentified. This sample is part of a study of tumor-infiltrating lymphocytes in primary liver carcinoma. Study information: Measuring about 4.2 to 11 cm across, the tumors were staged as T1-T3 N0M0. Findings of the study overall: Tumors reached a significantly greater top-250-clone fraction than blood did (p = 0.039).

A constant-region primer served to make TCR beta cDNA from roughly 540 ng total RNA. Library construction for TCR beta comprised three nested multiplex PCR rounds performed with slightly modified ARM-PCR. Primers for the first two PCR rounds were TRBV1-TRBV30 forward primers and a C-beta reverse primer (approximately 10 cycles per round). TCRdb re-called the multiplex PCR reads with MiXCR, one entry per CDR3 protein. The table shows roughly 200,000 distinct CDR3 sequences, with around four fifths occurring only once. V trimming: 0 bases; J trimming: 6 bases; junction bases outside the gene matches: 17. Germline V gene sequence: CDR1 MGHRA, CDR2 YSYEKL. CDR3 length: 19 amino acids. Scientists recovered RNA and DNA together from approximately 20-30 mg of unsorted bulk tissue.

Specimen: tumor tissue from primary liver carcinoma. The chain carries TRBV4-1 and TRBJ2-1; TRBD2 agrees at 7 bases. This clonotype originated in a man aged 35-49 years with primary liver carcinoma and hepatitis B virus infection. The CDR3 DNA follows: TGCGCCAGCAGCCAAGACCGAGGAGGGAGGGCCAGGGTTCGCAATGAGCAGTTCTTC. It encodes CASSQDRGGRARVRNEQFF.